Below are 28 T cell receptor beta chains sequenced from a single sample in a study of blood T cell repertoires in COVID-19. Profiled with immunoSEQ multiplex PCR; TCRdb holds only in-frame clones, not every one. The table has about 130,000 clones, approximately 90% seen once. Sequencing was done on a sample of peripheral blood. The source is a man aged 55 to 70 with COVID-19, enrolled during active disease.

The rearrangement joins TRBV11-2 to TRBJ2-2; 8 bases match TRBD1. The CDR3 is made up of 15 amino acids. The V gene's germline CDR1 is SGHAT and CDR2 FQNNGV. The junction had 6 bases not matched to a gene; V was cut back by 4 bases and J by 5 bases. CDR3 in amino acids: CASSSTGGGTGELFF. DNA for the CDR3: TGTGCCAGCAGCTCCACAGGGGGTGGTACCGGGGAGCTGTTTTTT.

The chain links TRBV6-5 to TRBJ1-6, with D tentatively TRBD1 (6 bases). Trimming cost V 7 bases and J 6 bases, with 16 bases left between them. CDR1 is MNHEY and CDR2 is SVGAGI in the germline V gene. The CDR3 totals 15 residues. The CDR3 DNA reads as TGTGCCAGCATCCGAGGTACAGGGATTAATTCACCCCTCCACTTT. Translated: CASIRGTGINSPLHF.

The chain links TRBV6-5 to TRBJ1-5; D gene unclear. The CDR3 contains 13 residues. CDR1 and CDR2 (germline): MNHEY, SVGAGI. V was cut by 8 bases and J by 9 bases, with 17 bases left in between. The CDR3 spells CASLTSVGGPQHF. Here the CDR3 DNA reads TGTGCCAGCCTTACCTCTGTTGGCGGGCCCCAGCATTTT.

This chain connects TRBV19 to TRBJ2-4; TRBD1 matches 7 bases. V was clipped by 6 bases and J by 6 bases; unmatched bases: 5. The CDR3 runs 13 residues. CDR1 and CDR2 from the germline V gene are LNHDA and SQIVND (reference sequence). The DNA for the CDR3 is TGTGCCAGTAGCCTGGACAGGATAAACATTCAGTACTTC. The encoded protein is CASSLDRINIQYF.

CDR3 DNA: TGTGCCACCAGTGACAGCCGCAGGGGCGACAATCAGCCCCAGCATTTT. This sequence encodes CATSDSRRGDNQPQHF. V is TRBV24-1 and J is TRBJ1-5; D perhaps matches TRBD1 (6 bases). The CDR3 covers 16 residues. V was cut by 4 bases and J by 3 bases, with 15 bases left in between. The germline CDR1 and CDR2 sequences are KGHDR and SFDVKD.

The rearrangement joins TRBV5-4 to TRBJ1-1, with a tentative D call TRBD1 (6 bases). This CDR3 is 16 amino acids long. V was pared by 3 bases and J by 1 base, with 16 bases between. Germline CDR1 and CDR2: SGHNT and YYREEE (reference sequence). For the CDR3, the DNA is TGTGCCAGCAGCTGGGGCAGGGGAAGGCCGAACACTGAAGCTTTCTTT. Translating gives CASSWGRGRPNTEAFF.

This clone was seen a few times. The gene calls are TRBV5-4 and TRBJ1-1; D is perhaps TRBD1 (6 bases). The CDR3 is made up of 14 amino acids. Trimming removed 4 bases at V and 5 bases at J, with 15 bases between. Per germline, CDR1 SGHNT and CDR2 YYREEE (reference sequence). CDR3 sequence (DNA): TGTGCCAGCAGCCAGACAGGTCCCCATACTGAAGCTTTCTTT. It is translated as CASSQTGPHTEAFF.

The chain is built from TRBV30 and TRBJ2-5; D is ambiguous. The V end lost 1 base, the J end lost 1 base, and 7 bases lay between the germline ends. There are 13 residues in the CDR3. The germline V gene encodes CDR1 GTSNPN and CDR2 SVGIG (reference sequence). The CDR3 reads CAWSGAAQETQYF. The CDR3 DNA follows: TGTGCCTGGAGTGGGGCAGCCCAAGAGACCCAGTACTTC.

This rearrangement joins TRBV9 to TRBJ2-2; D is undetermined. The germline CDR1 and CDR2 sequences are SGDLS and YYNGEE. Trimming removed 0 bases from V and 2 bases from J, with 11 bases in between. CDR3 size: 16 residues. CDR3 sequence: CASSVGETPNTGELFF. DNA for the CDR3: TGTGCCAGCAGCGTAGGAGAGACTCCAAACACCGGGGAGCTGTTTTTT.

The chain couples TRBV6-5 to TRBJ2-4; D might be TRBD2 (6 bases). The germline gives CDR1 MNHEY, CDR2 SVGAGI. The CDR3 sequence is 15 residues long. The germline V and J ends were trimmed by 6 bases and 8 bases, with 20 bases remaining between them. The CDR3 bases are TGTGCCAGCAGCGGCAGTCGGGTCCCGGGGGACATTCAGTACTTC. This translates into CASSGSRVPGDIQYF.

This clone was seen a few times. The V gene is TRBV14, the J gene TRBJ1-2; tentatively, D is TRBD1 (6 bases). The germline V and J ends were trimmed by 4 bases and 4 bases, with 10 bases remaining between them. Germline V gives CDR1 SGHDN, CDR2 FVKESK. CDR3 length equals 13 residues. The CDR3 bases are TGTGCCAGCAGCCTCATCAGGGGCTATGGCTACACCTTC. The encoded protein is CASSLIRGYGYTF.

This clone turned up a few times. The rearrangement uses TRBV7-3 and TRBJ1-1, with D possibly being TRBD1 (6 bases). V was shortened by 5 bases and J by 1 base, with 8 bases between the two germline ends. CDR3 length: 13 amino acids. Germline assignment: CDR1 SGHTA and CDR2 FQGTGA. CDR3 protein: CASSRTANTEAFF. The DNA of the CDR3 is TGTGCCAGCAGCCGGACAGCGAACACTGAAGCTTTCTTT.

The V call is TRBV6-2 or TRBV6-3, the J call TRBJ1-1; no firm D call. CDR3 size: 13 residues. The germline V and J ends were trimmed by 6 bases and 3 bases, with 11 bases remaining between them. Germline loops: CDR1 MNHEY, CDR2 SVGEGT. As DNA, the CDR3 is TGTGCCAGCAGCTCATACTCTTACACTGAAGCTTTCTTT. This gives the protein CASSSYSYTEAFF.

The CDR3 coding sequence is TGTGCCAGCAGCCACACTGGAGAACCTAACTATGGCTACACCTTC. Amino acid sequence: CASSHTGEPNYGYTF. The V call is TRBV6-6, the J call TRBJ1-2; D remains ambiguous. The germline V gene encodes CDR1 MNHNY and CDR2 SVGAGI (reference sequence). V lost 6 bases, J lost 0 bases, and 14 bases lay in between. This CDR3 comprises 15 residues.

This chain links TRBV19 with TRBJ1-1, with TRBD1 as a possible D gene (6 bases). This CDR3 is 16 amino acids long. Germline assignment: CDR1 LNHDA and CDR2 SQIVND (reference sequence). Trimming took 7 bases from V and 4 from J, leaving 22 bases between them. Here the CDR3 reads CASTGAGASSSTEAFF. The CDR3 bases are TGTGCCAGTACAGGCGCAGGGGCGTCCTCGTCCACTGAAGCTTTCTTT.

The CDR3 nucleotides read TGTGCCAGCAGGACGGACAGGGGGTTTTATGGCTACACCTTC. Amino acids: CASRTDRGFYGYTF. This chain joins TRBV6-5 and TRBJ1-2; 10 positions agree with TRBD1. V shed 6 bases, J shed 5 bases, and the junction held 6 bases outside the gene matches. Germline V gene sequence: CDR1 MNHEY, CDR2 SVGAGI. The length of the CDR3 is 14 residues.

The rearrangement uses TRBV6-5 and TRBJ2-7, with D perhaps matching TRBD2 (6 bases). Germline V CDR1 and CDR2: MNHEY, SVGAGI. The CDR3 runs to 14 residues. V lost 6 bases and J 0 bases, leaving 12 bases between the germline ends. In DNA, the CDR3 is TGTGCCAGCAGGCGTCAGGGACTCTCCTACGAGCAGTACTTC. It yields the protein CASRRQGLSYEQYF.

A note on this clone: A junction boundary mismatches the germline segment, possibly from a read error. The chain employs TRBV29-1 and TRBJ1-4, with 7 positions matching TRBD1. The CDR3 consists of 14 residues. Germline CDR1 and CDR2: SQVTM and ANQGSEA. CDR3 region: CSVEGRGNAGEMLF. CDR3 DNA sequence: TGCAGCGTTGAGGGCAGGGGGAATGCTGGTGAAATGCTTTTT.

The chain recombines TRBV19 with TRBJ1-1, with a possible D match to TRBD1 (5 bases). There are 17 residues in the CDR3. Germline V gives CDR1 LNHDA, CDR2 SQIVND (reference sequence). Trimming removed 6 bases at V and 0 bases at J, with 20 bases between. The CDR3 DNA is TGTGCCAGTAGAGTGGGGAGGCACAGGAAGATGAACACTGAAGCTTTCTTT. Protein sequence: CASRVGRHRKMNTEAFF.

The chain is built from TRBV4-3 and TRBJ2-6; perhaps TRBD1 as D (5 bases). The V gene's germline CDR1 is LGHNA and CDR2 YSLEER. Between the trimmed V and J ends, which lost 7 bases and 4 bases, there was a span of 11 bases. The CDR3 has 14 amino acids. The CDR3 protein is CASKTDSGANVLTF. CDR3 DNA: TGCGCCAGCAAGACAGATTCCGGGGCCAACGTCCTGACTTTC.

The chain combines TRBV4-1 with TRBJ1-4; D unclear. Trimming cost V 1 base and J 0 bases, with 9 bases left between them. Looked up from germline, CDR1 is MGHRA and CDR2 is YSYEKL. The CDR3 contains 16 residues. The CDR3, as DNA: TGCGCCAGCAGCCAAGTTCCAGGCGCAACTAATGAAAAACTGTTTTTT. It is translated as CASSQVPGATNEKLFF.

Only a few counts were recorded for this clone. The chain uses TRBV30 and TRBJ1-6; no clear D gene. The germline V and J ends were trimmed by 2 bases and 10 bases, with 9 bases remaining between them. This CDR3 has 12 amino acids. Germline V gives CDR1 GTSNPN, CDR2 SVGIG (reference sequence). The CDR3 DNA reads as TGTGCCTGGAGTATTCGAGTCTCACCCCTCCACTTT. Protein sequence: CAWSIRVSPLHF.

The rearrangement joins TRBV14 to TRBJ2-7; D unresolved. In germline, CDR1 is SGHDN, CDR2 FVKESK. The CDR3 consists of 15 residues. V shed 0 bases and J shed 0 bases, with 9 bases lying between them. In DNA form, the CDR3 reads TGTGCCAGCAGCCAAGATCGGTCAGGCTCCTACGAGCAGTACTTC. Its translation is CASSQDRSGSYEQYF.

This clone appeared a single time. The rearrangement joins TRBV7-2 to TRBJ1-3; TRBD1 matches at 7 bases. V lost 1 base and J lost 2; bases outside the gene matches: 2. This CDR3 contains 15 residues. Germline V gene lookup returns CDR1 SGHTA and CDR2 FQGNSA. Written as DNA, the CDR3 is TGTGCCAGCAGCTTAGGAGGGACAGCTGGAAACACCATATATTTT. The encoded protein is CASSLGGTAGNTIYF.

The genes are TRBV5-4 and TRBJ1-2, with D maybe TRBD1 (6 bases). Germline V CDR1 and CDR2: SGHNT, YYREEE (reference sequence). The germline V and J ends were trimmed by 2 bases and 7 bases, with 12 bases remaining between them. CDR3 length: 13 residues. The CDR3: CASSFGGGSGYTF. CDR3 DNA sequence: TGTGCCAGCAGCTTTGGGGGCGGCTCTGGCTACACCTTC.

J is TRBJ2-3 and V is TRBV19; 15 bases agree with TRBD2. Germline V gene lookup returns CDR1 LNHDA and CDR2 SQIVND (reference sequence). Trimming cost V 5 bases and J 2 bases; bases outside gene matches: 14. The CDR3 sequence is 20 residues long. CDR3 region: CASSFGLAGGATISTDTQYF. CDR3 coding DNA: TGTGCCAGTAGTTTTGGACTAGCGGGGGGGGCCACAATTTCCACAGATACGCAGTATTTT.

The chain carries TRBV10-2 and TRBJ2-7, with 10 bases that match TRBD1. The CDR3 loop spans 15 amino acids. The germline V gene encodes CDR1 WSHSY and CDR2 SAAADI. The V and J ends lost 3 bases and 4 bases, in that order; junction bases with no gene match: 6. CDR3 in amino acids: CASSDLGTGDYEQYF. The DNA of the CDR3 is TGCGCCAGCAGTGACCTCGGGACAGGGGATTACGAGCAGTACTTC.

The chain recombines TRBV6-5 with TRBJ2-5, with TRBD1 as a possible D gene (5 bases). V was trimmed by 8 bases and J by 0 bases, leaving 10 bases between them. The V gene's germline CDR1 is MNHEY and CDR2 SVGAGI. This CDR3 comprises 13 residues. Here the CDR3 reads CASQGIYQETQYF. CDR3 DNA: TGTGCCAGCCAGGGAATATACCAAGAGACCCAGTACTTC.